Included here is one T cell receptor (beta chain) sequence, with context. V was clipped by 5 bases and J by 4 bases, with 12 bases between them. Germline assignment: CDR1 MNHEY and CDR2 SVGAGI. CDR3 size: 13 residues. This sample is drawn from a study of blood T cell repertoires in COVID-19. About the study: T cells, B-cell-depleted T cells, or PBMCs provided the cDNA or gDNA that served as material.

Profiling relied on immunoSEQ multiplex PCR, and the TCRdb table lists in-frame clones only, not all of them. The data contain about 440,000 clones, around 91% of them singletons. Material: PBMCs or T cells enriched from blood (not recorded which). This TCR was recovered from a man between 18 and 35 years old who had recovered from COVID-19. The rearrangement uses TRBV6-5 and TRBJ2-7, with D possibly being TRBD2 (6 bases). This CDR3 is CASSRGTQYEQYF. The CDR3 DNA sequence: TGTGCCAGCAGTCGCGGGACTCAATACGAGCAGTACTTC.